The present TCR beta chain was sequenced within a study of stem cell transplantation in POMP-related autoinflammatory disease. As concerns this clone: Its antigen is unknown.

Notes on the study in general: PRAID patients trended toward lower TRB diversity and higher clonality in all analyzed T-cell subsets.

The data were produced by immunoSEQ multiplex PCR, yet TCRdb's version contains in-frame clones alone and is incomplete. The sample records roughly 68,000 clones, approximately 91% being singletons. Germline V gene sequence: CDR1 SGHDT, CDR2 YYEEEE. The CDR3 consists of 12 residues. With 6 bases removed from V and 5 bases from J, the gap between germline ends came to 12 bases. The rearrangement uses TRBV5-6 and TRBJ2-7, with D perhaps matching TRBD1 (6 bases). The origin of this receptor is a human patient with POMP-related autoinflammation and immune dysregulation (PRAID). Some of the T cells might come from the graft donor. This specimen consisted of CD4+ T cells from PBMCs, obtained after stem cell transplantation. CDR3 residues: CASKKQGHEQYF. In nucleotides, the CDR3 is TGTGCCAGCAAGAAACAGGGCCACGAGCAGTACTTC.